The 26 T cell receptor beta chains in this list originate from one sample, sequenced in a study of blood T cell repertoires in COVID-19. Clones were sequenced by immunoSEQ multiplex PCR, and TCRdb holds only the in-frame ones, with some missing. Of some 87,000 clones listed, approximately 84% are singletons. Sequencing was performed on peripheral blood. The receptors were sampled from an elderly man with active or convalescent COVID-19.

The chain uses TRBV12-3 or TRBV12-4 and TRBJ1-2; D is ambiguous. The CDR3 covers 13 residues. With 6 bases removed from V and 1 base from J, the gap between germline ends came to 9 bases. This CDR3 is CASSLDVNYGYTF. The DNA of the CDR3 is TGTGCCAGCAGCCTAGACGTTAACTATGGCTACACCTTC.

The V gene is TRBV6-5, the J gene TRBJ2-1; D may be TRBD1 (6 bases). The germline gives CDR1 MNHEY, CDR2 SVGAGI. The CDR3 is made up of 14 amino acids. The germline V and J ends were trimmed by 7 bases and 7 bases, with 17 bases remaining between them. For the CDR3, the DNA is TGTGCCAGCACCCTCCCGATAAGGGGGAATGAGCAGTTCTTC. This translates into CASTLPIRGNEQFF.

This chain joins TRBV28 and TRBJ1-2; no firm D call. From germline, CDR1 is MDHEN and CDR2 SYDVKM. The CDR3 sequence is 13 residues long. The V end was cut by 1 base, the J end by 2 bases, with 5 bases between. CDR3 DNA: TGTGCCAGCAGTTTATCGGTGAACTATGGCTACACCTTC. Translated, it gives CASSLSVNYGYTF.

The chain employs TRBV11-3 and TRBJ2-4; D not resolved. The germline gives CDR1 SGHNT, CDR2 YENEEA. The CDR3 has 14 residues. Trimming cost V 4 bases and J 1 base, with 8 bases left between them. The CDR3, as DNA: TGTGCCAGCAGCTGCGCGCCCGCCAAAAACATTCAGTACTTC. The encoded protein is CASSCAPAKNIQYF.

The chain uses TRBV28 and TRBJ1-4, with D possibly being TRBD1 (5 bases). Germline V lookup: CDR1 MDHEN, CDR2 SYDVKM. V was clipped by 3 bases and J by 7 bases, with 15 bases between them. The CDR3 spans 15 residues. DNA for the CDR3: TGTGCCAGCAGTTTTAGGCCAGGGCCGAGTGAAAAACTGTTTTTT. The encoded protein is CASSFRPGPSEKLFF.

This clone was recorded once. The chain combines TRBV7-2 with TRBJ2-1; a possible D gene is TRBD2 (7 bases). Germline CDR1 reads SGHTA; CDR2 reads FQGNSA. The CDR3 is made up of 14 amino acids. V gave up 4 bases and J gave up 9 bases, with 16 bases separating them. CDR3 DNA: TGTGCCAGCAGCTCGTCTGGGGGGGCCGGTGAGCAGTTCTTC. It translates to CASSSSGGAGEQFF.

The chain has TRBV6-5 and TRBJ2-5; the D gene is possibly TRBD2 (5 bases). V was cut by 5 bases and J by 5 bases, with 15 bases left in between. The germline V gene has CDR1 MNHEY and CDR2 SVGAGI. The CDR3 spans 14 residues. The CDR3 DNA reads TGTGCCAGCAGTACAGAGTGGGTAGCGGAGACCCAGTACTTC. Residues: CASSTEWVAETQYF.

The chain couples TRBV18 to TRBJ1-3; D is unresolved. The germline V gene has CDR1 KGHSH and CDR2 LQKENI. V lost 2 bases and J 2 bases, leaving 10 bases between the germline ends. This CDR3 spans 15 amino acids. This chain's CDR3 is CASSPRRNPGNTIYF. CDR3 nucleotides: TGTGCCAGCTCACCAAGGAGAAACCCTGGAAACACCATATATTTT.

CDR3 bases: TGCGCCAGCAGACTGAGAGAGAACACTGAAGCTTTCTTT. Protein product: CASRLRENTEAFF. The chain recombines TRBV5-1 with TRBJ1-1; D call uncertain. Germline V CDR1 and CDR2: SGHRS, YFSETQ. V lost 5 bases and J lost 1, with 9 bases in between. The length of the CDR3 is 13 residues.

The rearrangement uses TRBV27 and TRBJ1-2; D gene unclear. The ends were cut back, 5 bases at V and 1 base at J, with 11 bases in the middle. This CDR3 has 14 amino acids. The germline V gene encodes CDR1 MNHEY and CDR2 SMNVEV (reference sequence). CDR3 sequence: CASSPFGGNYGYTF. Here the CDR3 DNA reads TGTGCCAGCAGTCCCTTTGGCGGTAACTATGGCTACACCTTC.

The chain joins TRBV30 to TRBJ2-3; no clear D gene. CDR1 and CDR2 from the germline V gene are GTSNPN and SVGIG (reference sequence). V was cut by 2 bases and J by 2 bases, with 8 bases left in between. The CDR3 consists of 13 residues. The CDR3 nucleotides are TGTGCCTGGAGTAGACTTACCACAGATACGCAGTATTTT. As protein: CAWSRLTTDTQYF.

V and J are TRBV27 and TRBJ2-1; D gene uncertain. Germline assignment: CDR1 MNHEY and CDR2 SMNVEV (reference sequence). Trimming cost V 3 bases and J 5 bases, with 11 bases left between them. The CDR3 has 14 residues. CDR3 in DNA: TGTGCCAGCAGTTTTCTTTCGGTTAACAATGAGCAGTTCTTC. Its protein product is CASSFLSVNNEQFF.

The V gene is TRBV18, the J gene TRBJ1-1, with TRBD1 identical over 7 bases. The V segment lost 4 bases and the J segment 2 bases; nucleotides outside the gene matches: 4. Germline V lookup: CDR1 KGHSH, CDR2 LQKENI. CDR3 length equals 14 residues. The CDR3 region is CASSRGTDNTEAFF. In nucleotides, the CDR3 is TGTGCCAGCTCACGAGGGACAGATAACACTGAAGCTTTCTTT. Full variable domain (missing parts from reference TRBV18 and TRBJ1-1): NAGVMQNPRHLVRRRGQEARLRCSPMKGHSHVYWYRQLPEEGLKFMVYLQKENIIDESGMPKERFSAEFPKEGPSILRIQQVVRGDSAAYFCASSRGTDNTEAFFGQGTRLTVV.

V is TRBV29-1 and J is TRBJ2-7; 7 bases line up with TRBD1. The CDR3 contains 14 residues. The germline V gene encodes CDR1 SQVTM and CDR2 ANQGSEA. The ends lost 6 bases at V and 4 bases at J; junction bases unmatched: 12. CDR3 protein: CSVQEGGAVYEQYF. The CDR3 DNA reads TGCAGCGTACAAGAAGGGGGCGCCGTATACGAGCAGTACTTC.

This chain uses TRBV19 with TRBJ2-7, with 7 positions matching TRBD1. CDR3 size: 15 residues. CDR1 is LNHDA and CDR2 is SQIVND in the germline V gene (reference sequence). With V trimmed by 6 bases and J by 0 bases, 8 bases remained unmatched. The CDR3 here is CASSQGVQSSYEQYF. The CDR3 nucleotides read TGTGCCAGTAGCCAGGGGGTCCAAAGCTCCTACGAGCAGTACTTC.

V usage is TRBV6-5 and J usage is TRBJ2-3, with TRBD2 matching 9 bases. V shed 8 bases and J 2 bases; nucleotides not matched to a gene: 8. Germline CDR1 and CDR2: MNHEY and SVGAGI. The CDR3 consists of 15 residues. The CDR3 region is CASRLAGAPTDTQYF. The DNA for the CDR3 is TGTGCCAGCCGGTTAGCGGGGGCGCCCACAGATACGCAGTATTTT.

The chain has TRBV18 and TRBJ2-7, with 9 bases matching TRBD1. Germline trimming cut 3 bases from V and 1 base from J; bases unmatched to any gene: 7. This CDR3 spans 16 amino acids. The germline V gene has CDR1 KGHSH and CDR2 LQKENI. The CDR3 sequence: CASSPPGQGPSYEQYF. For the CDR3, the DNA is TGTGCCAGCTCACCTCCGGGACAGGGTCCTTCCTACGAGCAGTACTTC.

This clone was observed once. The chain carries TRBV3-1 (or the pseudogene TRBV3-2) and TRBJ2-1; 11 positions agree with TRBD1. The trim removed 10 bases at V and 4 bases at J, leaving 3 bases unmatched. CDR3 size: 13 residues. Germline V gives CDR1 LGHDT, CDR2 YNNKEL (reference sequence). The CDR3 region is CATGTGGYNEQFF. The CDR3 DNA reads TGTGCCACTGGGACAGGGGGTTACAATGAGCAGTTCTTC.

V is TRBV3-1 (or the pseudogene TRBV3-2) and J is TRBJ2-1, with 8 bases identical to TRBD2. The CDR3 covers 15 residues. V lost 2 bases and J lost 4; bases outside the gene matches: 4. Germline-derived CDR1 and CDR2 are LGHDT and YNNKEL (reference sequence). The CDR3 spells CASSQLGGGYNEQFF. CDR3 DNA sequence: TGTGCCAGCAGCCAATTAGGCGGGGGGTACAATGAGCAGTTCTTC.

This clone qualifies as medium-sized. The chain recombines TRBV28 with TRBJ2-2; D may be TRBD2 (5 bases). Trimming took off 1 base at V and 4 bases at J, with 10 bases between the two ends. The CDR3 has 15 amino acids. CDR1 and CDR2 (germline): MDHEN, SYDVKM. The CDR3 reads CASSLSGEVTGELFF. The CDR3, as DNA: TGTGCCAGCAGTTTATCCGGGGAAGTCACCGGGGAGCTGTTTTTT.

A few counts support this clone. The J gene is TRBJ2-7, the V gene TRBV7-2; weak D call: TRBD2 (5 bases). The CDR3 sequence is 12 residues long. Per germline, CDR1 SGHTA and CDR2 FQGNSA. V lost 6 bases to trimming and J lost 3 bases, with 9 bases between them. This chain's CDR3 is CASRPAGYEQYF. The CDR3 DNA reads TGTGCCAGCAGGCCTGCGGGCTACGAGCAGTACTTC.

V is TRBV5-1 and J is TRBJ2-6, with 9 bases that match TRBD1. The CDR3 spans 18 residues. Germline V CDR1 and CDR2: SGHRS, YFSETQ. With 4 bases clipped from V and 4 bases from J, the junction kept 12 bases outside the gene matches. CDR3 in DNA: TGCGCCAGCAGCCAAGACGGGACAGGGCTGGTCGGGGCCAACGTCCTGACTTTC. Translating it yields CASSQDGTGLVGANVLTF. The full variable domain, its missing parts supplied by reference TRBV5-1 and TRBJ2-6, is KAGVTQTPRYLIKTRGQQVTLSCSPISGHRSVSWYQQTPGQGLQFLFEYFSETQRNKGNFPGRFSGRQFSNSRSEMNVSTLELGDSALYLCASSQDGTGLVGANVLTFGAGSRLTVL.

In DNA form, the CDR3 reads TGTGCCAGCAGCCTTGAGAGCGGGCTTGGGGAGACCCAGTACTTC. Protein: CASSLESGLGETQYF. V is TRBV5-5 and J is TRBJ2-5; D is perhaps TRBD2 (6 bases). With 4 bases removed from V and 5 bases from J, the gap between germline ends came to 18 bases. The length of the CDR3 is 15 residues. Per germline, CDR1 SGHKS and CDR2 YYEKEE (reference sequence).

The CDR3, as DNA: TGTGCCAGCTCACCGAAGCAGGATCACAAACTGTTTTTT. This sequence encodes CASSPKQDHKLFF. This chain uses TRBV18 with TRBJ1-4, with D hard to call. V was pared by 3 bases and J by 11 bases, with 13 bases between. Germline V gene lookup returns CDR1 KGHSH and CDR2 LQKENI. The CDR3 spans 13 residues.

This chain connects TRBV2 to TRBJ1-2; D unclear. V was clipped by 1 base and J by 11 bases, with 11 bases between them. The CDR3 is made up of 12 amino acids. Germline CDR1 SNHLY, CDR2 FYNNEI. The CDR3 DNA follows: TGTGCCAGCAGTGAAGGAGGTGGCCGATACACCTTC. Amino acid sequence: CASSEGGGRYTF.

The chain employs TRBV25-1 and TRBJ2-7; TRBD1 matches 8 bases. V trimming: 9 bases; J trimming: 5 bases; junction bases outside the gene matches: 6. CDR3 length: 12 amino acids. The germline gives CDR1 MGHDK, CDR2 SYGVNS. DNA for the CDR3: TGTGCCAGGGAACAGGGGGGAAACGAGCAGTACTTC. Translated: CAREQGGNEQYF.